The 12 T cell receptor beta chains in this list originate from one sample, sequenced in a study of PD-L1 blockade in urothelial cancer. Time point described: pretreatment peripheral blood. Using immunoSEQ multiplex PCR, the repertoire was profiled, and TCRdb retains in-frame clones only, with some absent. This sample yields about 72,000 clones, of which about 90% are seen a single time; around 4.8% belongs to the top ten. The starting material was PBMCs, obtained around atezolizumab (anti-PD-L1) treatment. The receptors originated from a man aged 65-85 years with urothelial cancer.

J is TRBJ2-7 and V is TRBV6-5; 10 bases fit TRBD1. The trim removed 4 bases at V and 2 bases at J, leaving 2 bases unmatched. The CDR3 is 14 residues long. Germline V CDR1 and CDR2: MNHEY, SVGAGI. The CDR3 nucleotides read TGTGCCAGCAGTTGGGGACAGGGGACCTACGAGCAGTACTTC. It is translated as CASSWGQGTYEQYF.

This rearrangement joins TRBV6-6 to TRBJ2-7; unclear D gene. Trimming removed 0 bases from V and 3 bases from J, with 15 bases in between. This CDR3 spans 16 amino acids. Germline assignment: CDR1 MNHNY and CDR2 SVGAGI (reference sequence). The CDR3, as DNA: TGTGCCAGCAGTTACTCGGCGTCGGAAAGAGGCTACGAGCAGTACTTC. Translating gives CASSYSASERGYEQYF.

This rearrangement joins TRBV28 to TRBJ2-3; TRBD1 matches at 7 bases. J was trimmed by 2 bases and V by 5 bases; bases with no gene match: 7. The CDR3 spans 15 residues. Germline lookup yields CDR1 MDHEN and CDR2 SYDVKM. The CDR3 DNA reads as TGTGCCAGCAGTCCATCGGGACAGATCACAGATACGCAGTATTTT. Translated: CASSPSGQITDTQYF.

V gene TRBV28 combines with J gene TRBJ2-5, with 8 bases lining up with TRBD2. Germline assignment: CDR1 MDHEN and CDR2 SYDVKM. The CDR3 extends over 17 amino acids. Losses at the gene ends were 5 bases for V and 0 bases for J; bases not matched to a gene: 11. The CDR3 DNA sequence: TGTGCCAGCAGTCTCCGGGGGGGGTCCAACTACCAAGAGACCCAGTACTTC. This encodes CASSLRGGSNYQETQYF.

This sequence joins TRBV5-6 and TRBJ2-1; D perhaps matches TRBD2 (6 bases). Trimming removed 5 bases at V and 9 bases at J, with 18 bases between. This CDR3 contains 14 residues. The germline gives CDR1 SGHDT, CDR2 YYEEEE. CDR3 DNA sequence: TGTGCCAGCAGTCGTAGAGGGAGGATTTCTGAGCAGTTCTTC. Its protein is CASSRRGRISEQFF. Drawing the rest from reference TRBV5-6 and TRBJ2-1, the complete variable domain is DAGVTQSPTHLIKTRGQQVTLRCSPKSGHDTVSWYQQALGQGPQFIFQYYEEEERQRGNFPDRFSGHQFPNYSSELNVNALLLGDSALYLCASSRRGRISEQFFGPGTRLTVL.

CDR3: CASSKVRNEQFF. DNA of the CDR3: TGTGCCAGCAGTAAAGTGAGAAATGAGCAGTTCTTC. The genes are TRBV6-1 and TRBJ2-1; D not resolved. The CDR3 is made up of 12 amino acids. The V gene's germline CDR1 is MNHNS and CDR2 SASEGT. Trimming stripped 5 bases from V and 7 bases from J, with 9 bases between.

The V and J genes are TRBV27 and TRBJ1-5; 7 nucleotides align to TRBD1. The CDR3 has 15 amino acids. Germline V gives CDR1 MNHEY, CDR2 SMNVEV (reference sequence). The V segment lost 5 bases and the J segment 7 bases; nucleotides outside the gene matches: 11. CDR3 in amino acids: CASSPGDRVAQPQHF. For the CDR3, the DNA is TGTGCCAGCAGTCCCGGAGACAGGGTCGCCCAGCCCCAGCATTTT.

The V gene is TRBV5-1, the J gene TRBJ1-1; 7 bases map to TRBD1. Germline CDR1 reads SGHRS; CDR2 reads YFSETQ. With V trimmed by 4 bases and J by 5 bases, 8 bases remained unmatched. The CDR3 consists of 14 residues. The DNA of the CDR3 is TGCGCCAGCAGCCTCGGACAGGCGGTGACTGAAGCTTTCTTT. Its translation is CASSLGQAVTEAFF.

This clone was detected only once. CDR3 nucleotide sequence: TGCGCCAGCAGCTTGACTACTAGCACAGATACGCAGTATTTT. It yields the protein CASSLTTSTDTQYF. J is TRBJ2-3 and V is TRBV5-1; no reliable D call. Germline CDR1 reads SGHRS; CDR2 reads YFSETQ. This CDR3 region has 14 residues. With 1 base removed from V and 0 bases from J, the gap between germline ends came to 6 bases.

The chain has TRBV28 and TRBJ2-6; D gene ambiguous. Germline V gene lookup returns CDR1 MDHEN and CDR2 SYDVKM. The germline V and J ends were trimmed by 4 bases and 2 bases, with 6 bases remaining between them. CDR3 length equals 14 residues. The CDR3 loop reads CASSYLTGANVLTF. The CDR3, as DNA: TGTGCCAGCAGTTACCTAACTGGGGCCAACGTCCTGACTTTC.

CDR3 amino acids: CATSRATTGGTYEQYF. CDR3 nucleotide sequence: TGTGCCACCAGCAGAGCTACGACAGGGGGCACCTACGAGCAGTACTTC. The rearrangement joins TRBV15 to TRBJ2-7; 10 bases are a match to TRBD1. Per germline, CDR1 LNHNV and CDR2 YYDKDF (reference sequence). This CDR3 spans 16 amino acids. The trim removed 1 base at V and 2 bases at J, leaving 5 bases unmatched. Combining the CDR3 with reference TRBV15 and TRBJ2-7 gives the whole variable domain DAMVIQNPRYQVTQFGKPVTLSCSQTLNHNVMYWYQQKSSQAPKLLFHYYDKDFNNEADTPDNFQSRRPNTSFCFLDIRSPGLGDTAMYLCATSRATTGGTYEQYFGPGTRLTVT.

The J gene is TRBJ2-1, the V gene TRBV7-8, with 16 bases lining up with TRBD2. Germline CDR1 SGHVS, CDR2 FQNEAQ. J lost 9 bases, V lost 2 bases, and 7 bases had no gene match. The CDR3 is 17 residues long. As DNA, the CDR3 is TGTGCCAGCAGCTTAAACCCCGGGACTAGCGGGAGGGTTGAGCAGTTCTTC. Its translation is CASSLNPGTSGRVEQFF.